The clone carrying this T cell receptor (beta chain) was counted a few times. The antigen is not known. The record originates from a study of blood T cells in healthy people across ages. The donors, healthy Caucasians from Russia, were aged 6 to 90. Total RNA amounts of at least 6 micrograms were extracted per sample. Together with a sample-barcoded 5' primer, a J-beta primer mix was included in a second PCR lasting about 6 to 11 cycles. Each of the cDNA molecules was tagged by a template-switch adaptor with 12 random nucleotides. TCRdb re-called the 5' RACE reads through MiXCR, storing one row per CDR3 protein. Of just under 900,000 distinct CDR3 sequences in the sample, around 30% were seen once. Findings and limits, study-wide: Aged donors had fewer naive CD4+ cells and lower diversity than long-lived donors.

Sequencing was carried out using blood. The receptor's source is a woman aged 80 or over in good health.

CDR3 in DNA: TGCAGTGCTCGCAGGGGGTCGTATAATTCACCCCTCCACTTT. It yields the protein CSARRGSYNSPLHF. The chain recombines TRBV20-1 with TRBJ1-6; 7 positions agree with TRBD1. This CDR3 region has 14 residues. The V gene's germline CDR1 is DFQATT and CDR2 SNEGSKA (reference sequence). V was clipped by 5 bases and J by 4 bases; unmatched bases: 5.